What follows is one T cell receptor (beta chain) and its context. No antigen is known for it. V lost 4 bases, J lost 7 bases, and 20 bases lay in between. This CDR3 spans 15 amino acids. Germline assignment: CDR1 PRHDT and CDR2 FYEKMQ (reference sequence). These data come from a study of T cells in Graves' hyperthyroidism and ophthalmopathy. Findings and caveats of the study: Before onset, ophthalmopathy was predicted by the model a median approximately 6.7 months earlier.

RNA transcripts provided the source from which TCR beta CDR3 regions were amplified. An initial round of RT-PCR targeting the TCR CDR3 relied on the HTBI primer set. TCRdb independently ran MiXCR on the multiplex PCR reads; one entry per CDR3 protein. Among about 380,000 distinct CDR3 sequences listed, around 18% were seen once. The chain uses TRBV13 and TRBJ2-7; D is uncertain. This clonotype was obtained from a man younger than 30 with Graves' ophthalmopathy. Sequencing was done on a sample of blood. This chain's CDR3 is CASSSPSGPSREQYF. CDR3 DNA: TGTGCCAGCAGCTCCCCATCGGGCCCTTCCCGGGAGCAGTACTTC.